A selection of T cell receptor beta chains follows, all from one sample in a study of Graves' ophthalmopathy and Graves' hyperthyroidism. From the multiplex PCR reads, TCRdb called clonotypes with MiXCR, one entry per CDR3 protein. This sample has about 220,000 distinct CDR3 sequences, with 20% to 25% found just once. The sample taken for sequencing was peripheral blood. The receptors here all came from a woman in her fifties or sixties with Graves' ophthalmopathy. Each CDR3 is given with its conserved first and last residue. D genes are given only for firm matches. Size is omitted from some rows. Given values are once, few, many or a class for expanded clones.

abundance	d_gene	j_gene	v_gene	CDR3aa	CDR3nt
many	TRBD1	TRBJ1-1	TRBV12-3/TRBV12-4	CASRETGGITEAFF	TGTGCCAGCAGGGAGACAGGGGGTATCACTGAAGCTTTCTTT
many	NA	TRBJ2-7	TRBV6-5	CASRPRSGSYEQYF	TGTGCCAGCAGACCGAGGAGCGGCTCCTACGAGCAGTACTTC
many	NA	TRBJ2-2	TRBV2	CASSRVRNTGELFF	TGTGCCAGCAGCCGTGTCCGGAACACCGGGGAGCTGTTTTTT
NA	TRBD1	TRBJ1-1	TRBV9	CASSVLGQGTTEAFF	TGTGCCAGCAGCGTTTTGGGACAGGGCACAACTGAAGCTTTCTTT
many	TRBD1	TRBJ2-7	TRBV20-1	CSASPLIQGVPYEQYF	TGCAGTGCTAGTCCCCTCATTCAGGGGGTCCCTTACGAGCAGTACTTC
NA	TRBD1	TRBJ2-2	TRBV6-1	CASRKPTGTAGELFF	TGTGCCAGCAGAAAACCCACCGGGACAGCCGGGGAGCTGTTTTTT
many	NA	TRBJ2-7	TRBV7-9	CASSAFYEQYF	TGTGCCAGCAGCGCCTTTTACGAGCAGTACTTC
NA	NA	TRBJ1-6	TRBV2	CASSSEYNSPLHF	TGTGCCAGCAGTTCAGAGTATAATTCACCCCTCCACTTT
many	NA	TRBJ2-2	TRBV11-2	CASSLLITGELFF	TGTGCCAGCAGCTTGCTAATCACCGGGGAGCTGTTTTTT
NA	NA	TRBJ2-7	TRBV12-3/TRBV12-4	CASSHLGTLREQSF	TGTGCCAGCAGCCACCTAGGCACCCTTCGGGAGCAGTCCTTC
many	NA	TRBJ1-2	TRBV7-9	CASSMDGGSLGYTF	TGTGCCAGCAGCATGGACGGGGGGTCCCTTGGCTACACCTTC
many	TRBD1	TRBJ2-7	TRBV6-1	CASRDRGQSEQYF	TGTGCCAGTAGGGACAGGGGGCAAAGCGAGCAGTACTTC
many	NA	TRBJ1-1	TRBV6-5	CASSPLQGGVAFF	TGTGCCAGCAGTCCCTTACAAGGCGGTGTGGCTTTCTTT
few	TRBD1	TRBJ2-2	TRBV6-4	CASTPPSGGTGELFF	TGTGCCAGCACGCCCCCCTCAGGGGGCACCGGGGAGCTGTTTTTT
few	NA	TRBJ1-2	TRBV28	CASSPWTIKPNYGYTF	TGTGCCAGCAGTCCCTGGACAATCAAACCTAACTATGGCTACACCTTC
many	NA	TRBJ2-5	TRBV29-1	CSVEWDSPQETQYF	TGCAGCGTTGAATGGGACTCCCCCCAGGAGACCCAGTACTTC
NA	NA	TRBJ2-2	TRBV6-1	CASRRRDPYTGELFF	TGTGCCAGCAGAAGGAGGGATCCGTACACCGGGGAGCTGTTTTTT
NA	NA	TRBJ1-1	TRBV28	CASSLAQLNTEAFF	TGTGCCAGCAGTTTAGCACAGTTGAACACTGAAGCTTTCTTT
many	NA	TRBJ1-2	TRBV20-1	CSARDVKGTLMAYGYTF	TGCAGTGCTAGAGATGTGAAGGGGACTCTAATGGCCTATGGCTACACCTTC
many	TRBD1	TRBJ2-7	TRBV20-1	CSARGQGCEQYF	TGCAGTGCTAGGGGACAGGGATGCGAGCAGTACTTC
many	NA	TRBJ1-1	TRBV6-2/TRBV6-3	CASSETQNTEAFF	TGTGCCAGCAGTGAGACCCAGAACACTGAAGCTTTCTTT
NA	NA	TRBJ2-5	TRBV29-1	CSGGGGLETQYF	TGCAGCGGGGGAGGGGGGCTTGAGACCCAGTACTTC
many	NA	TRBJ2-7	TRBV25-1	CASRTPGDPRDYEQYF	TGTGCCAGCAGAACTCCGGGGGACCCGAGGGACTACGAGCAGTACTTC
NA	NA	TRBJ2-2	TRBV9	CASSATRFSTGELFF	TGTGCCAGCAGCGCGACTAGATTTTCCACCGGGGAGCTGTTTTTT
many	TRBD1	TRBJ2-5	TRBV24-1	CATSDTGQGAGETQYF	TGTGCCACCAGTGACACCGGACAGGGGGCAGGAGAGACCCAGTACTTC
NA	NA	TRBJ2-2	TRBV14	CASSQVGRPTGRELFF	TGTGCCAGCAGCCAAGTTGGTAGGCCCACCGGTAGGGAGCTGTTTTTT
many	NA	TRBJ1-1	TRBV20-1	CSVTPVELNTEAFF	TGCAGTGTCACCCCAGTGGAATTGAACACTGAAGCTTTCTTT
many	TRBD2	TRBJ2-7	TRBV7-9	CASSLSGSNSYEQYF	TGTGCCAGCAGCCTTAGCGGGAGTAATTCCTACGAGCAGTACTTC
NA	TRBD2	TRBJ2-5	TRBV7-2	CASSPPWGGYQETQYF	TGTGCCAGCAGCCCCCCTTGGGGGGGATACCAAGAGACCCAGTACTTC
few	TRBD1	TRBJ1-1	TRBV6-4	CASSTRQGVDPNTEASF	TGTGCCAGCAGTACTAGACAGGGGGTCGATCCGAACACTGAAGCTTCCTTT
NA	TRBD1	TRBJ2-6	TRBV4-1	CASSQDGQGSGGANVLTF	TGCGCCAGCAGCCAGGATGGACAGGGCTCGGGTGGGGCCAACGTCCTGACTTTC
many	NA	TRBJ2-7	TRBV20-1	CSAFRDNSYEQYF	TGCAGTGCTTTCCGGGACAACTCCTACGAGCAGTACTTC
many	NA	TRBJ2-7	TRBV6-5	CASSWGAGVAGYEQYF	TGTGCCAGCAGTTGGGGGGCGGGAGTGGCGGGCTACGAGCAGTACTTC
many	NA	TRBJ1-1	TRBV10-2	CASSVPGTEAFF	TGCGCCAGCAGTGTCCCGGGCACTGAAGCTTTCTTT
NA	NA	TRBJ2-2	TRBV10-1	CASSDDRTGELFF	TGCGCCAGCAGTGACGACAGGACCGGGGAGCTGTTTTTT
many	NA	TRBJ1-6	TRBV6-5	CASSYSGERIHPLHF	TGTGCCAGCAGTTACTCGGGGGAAAGAATTCACCCCCTCCACTTT